One and the same sample provided the 22 T cell receptor beta chains below, sequenced in a study of identical twins (dated by TCRdb to 2015 to 2016). The library was generated by 5' RACE. Sequencing instrument: Illumina HiSeq 2000. The raw public data were reprocessed by TCRdb itself: fastp quality trimming at Q25, MiXCR clonotype calling, in-frame beta chains only. A single entry per CDR3 protein holds the most common genes and DNA from its merged rows. The table for this sample lists some 630,000 distinct CDR3 sequences; 7.1% of them were counted only once. The top ten constitute 1.5% to 2% of the sample. This sample also belongs to another study, concerning yellow fever vaccine responses in identical twins.

Sequenced sample: PBMCs. The receptors here all came from a woman aged 18 to 35 in good health.

This clonotype was counted between two and nine times. The chain employs TRBV12-3 or TRBV12-4 and TRBJ1-4; 7 bases align to TRBD1. The CDR3 consists of 17 residues. J gave up 0 bases and V 8 bases, and 12 bases lay outside the gene matches. The CDR3 sequence: CASDGDNRGATNEKLFF. The DNA for the CDR3 is TGTGCCAGCGACGGAGATAACAGGGGAGCAACTAATGAAAAACTGTTTTTT.

This clonotype was observed many times. The gene calls are TRBV20-1 and TRBJ1-5; the D gene is possibly TRBD1 (5 bases). The germline CDR1 and CDR2 sequences are DFQATT and SNEGSKA (reference sequence). Trimming removed 3 bases at V and 0 bases at J, with 9 bases between. The CDR3 consists of 14 residues. The CDR3 DNA reads TGCAGTGCTAGTAAGGGGTATAGCAATCAGCCCCAGCATTTT. Residues: CSASKGYSNQPQHF.

This clonotype came up many times. The chain links TRBV12-3 or TRBV12-4 to TRBJ1-2; unclear D gene. With 2 bases removed from V and 6 bases from J, the gap between germline ends came to 13 bases. The CDR3 runs to 14 residues. Here the CDR3 reads CASSLNLLGHGYTF. The CDR3 region has the DNA TGTGCCAGCAGTTTAAATCTTCTGGGCCATGGCTACACCTTC.

The CDR3 nucleotides read TGTGCCAGCAGCGTAGGTCTAGCGACGATGAATGAGCAGTTCTTC. Translation: CASSVGLATMNEQFF. The genes are TRBV9 and TRBJ2-1, with D tentatively TRBD2 (6 bases). The CDR3 runs to 15 residues. The V gene lost 0 bases and the J gene lost 7 bases, with 14 bases spanning the gap. Germline loops: CDR1 SGDLS, CDR2 YYNGEE.

About this clonotype itself: It may be a read error: a sequence one base away is much more abundant. The rearrangement joins TRBV24-1 to TRBJ2-2; TRBD2 is a possible D gene (5 bases). CDR1 and CDR2 from the germline V gene are KGHDR and SFDVKD. The CDR3 extends over 17 amino acids. CDR3 bases: TGTGCCACCAGTGATTTGCTTTTCGGCGCCAACACCGGGGAGCCGTTTTTT. Encoded protein: CATSDLLFGANTGEPFF.

The sample holds a few counts of this clonotype. As DNA, the CDR3 is TGTGCCACCATAGACAGGGCCGGCAATCAGCCCCAGCATTTT. Translation gives CATIDRAGNQPQHF. This chain connects TRBV6-2 or TRBV6-3 to TRBJ1-5, with TRBD1 identical over 7 bases. Per the germline V gene, CDR1 is MNHEY and CDR2 is SVGEGT. V shed 10 bases and J 2 bases; nucleotides not matched to a gene: 8. The length of the CDR3 is 14 residues.

This clonotype was seen many times. The chain uses TRBV7-9 and TRBJ1-2, with unresolved D. Trimming cost V 5 bases and J 6 bases, with 10 bases left between them. The CDR3 runs to 12 residues. Germline CDR1 reads SEHNR; CDR2 reads FQNEAQ (reference sequence). CDR3 region: CASSLVGDGYTF. In nucleotides, the CDR3 is TGTGCCAGCAGCCTGGTCGGCGATGGCTACACCTTC.

The chain uses TRBV9 and TRBJ2-3; D is ambiguous. The CDR3 has 10 residues. Trimming cost V 7 bases and J 5 bases, with 5 bases left between them. CDR1 is SGDLS and CDR2 is YYNGEE in the germline V gene. The DNA of the CDR3 is TGTGCCAGCGCCGGAGATACGCAGTATTTT. It encodes CASAGDTQYF.

The table lists this clonotype with many counts. The chain is built from TRBV3-1 and TRBJ2-1; 8 bases align to TRBD2. V dropped 3 bases and J dropped 2; count of bases not matched to a gene: 6. The CDR3 totals 16 residues. Germline values: CDR1 LGHDT, CDR2 YNNKEL (reference sequence). The CDR3 DNA reads TGTGCCAGCAGCCAGGGACTAGGGGCAACCTACAATGAGCAGTTCTTC. Protein product: CASSQGLGATYNEQFF.

The genes are TRBV12-3 or TRBV12-4 and TRBJ2-5, with 7 bases that match TRBD1. The J segment lost 1 base and the V segment lost 6 bases, leaving 11 bases of the junction unmatched. CDR3 length: 16 residues. The CDR3 sequence: CASRRRQGISQETQYF. The DNA for the CDR3 is TGTGCCAGCAGACGGCGACAGGGAATTAGCCAAGAGACCCAGTACTTC.

The gene calls are TRBV2 and TRBJ1-4, with 10 bases that match TRBD1. The V gene's germline CDR1 is SNHLY and CDR2 FYNNEI. This CDR3 has 16 amino acids. V lost 2 bases to trimming and J lost 5 bases; unmatched junction nucleotides: 5. In DNA, the CDR3 is TGTGCCAGCAGTGAACTGGTGGGACAGGGGAATGAAAAACTGTTTTTT. This gives the protein CASSELVGQGNEKLFF.

In this sample, this clonotype turned up a few times. V is TRBV5-1 and J is TRBJ2-3; D is possibly TRBD2 (6 bases). Germline V gene lookup returns CDR1 SGHRS and CDR2 YFSETQ. Deletions cut 0 bases from V and 2 bases from J, with 13 bases between. CDR3 size: 16 residues. The CDR3 DNA sequence: TGCGCCAGCAGCTTGGTAGGCGGGGATCTCACAGATACGCAGTATTTT. Its protein product is CASSLVGGDLTDTQYF.

CDR3 sequence reads: CASSPRHGPGNTIYF. The CDR3 nucleotides are TGTGCCAGCAGCCCCCGACATGGGCCGGGAAACACCATATATTTT. V usage is TRBV3-1 and J usage is TRBJ1-3; unclear D gene. Trimming pared 4 bases from V and 4 bases from J, leaving 14 bases between. CDR3 size: 15 residues. CDR1 LGHDT and CDR2 YNNKEL come from the germline V gene (reference sequence).

This clonotype was recorded at least ten times. This chain joins TRBV12-3 or TRBV12-4 and TRBJ2-5; D is perhaps TRBD1 (5 bases). V lost 5 bases, J lost 3 bases, and 16 bases lay in between. The CDR3 extends over 15 amino acids. The CDR3 region has the DNA TGTGCCAGCAGTCCAGGGATAGTTTCGGAAGAGACCCAGTACTTC. As protein: CASSPGIVSEETQYF.

This clonotype was picked up a small number of times. The rearrangement joins TRBV7-8 to TRBJ2-1; TRBD1 matches 8 bases. This CDR3 is 14 amino acids long. Germline trimming cut 5 bases from V and 4 bases from J; bases unmatched to any gene: 4. Germline CDR1 and CDR2: SGHVS and FQNEAQ. CDR3 DNA sequence: TGTGCCAGCAGCAAGAGGACAGGGTACAATGAGCAGTTCTTC. Its protein is CASSKRTGYNEQFF.

This clonotype was seen more than once but under ten times. V and J are TRBV6-1 and TRBJ2-5; 8 bases agree with TRBD1. The germline V gene has CDR1 MNHNS and CDR2 SASEGT. V shed 7 bases, J shed 5 bases, and the junction held 12 bases outside the gene matches. This CDR3 region has 15 residues. This CDR3 reads CASMRTGPQGETQYF. The CDR3 region has the DNA TGTGCCAGCATGAGGACAGGGCCCCAGGGGGAGACCCAGTACTTC.

The rearrangement links TRBV15 to TRBJ2-1; D is unclear. Deletions cut 4 bases from V and 5 bases from J, with 6 bases between. Germline V gene sequence: CDR1 LNHNV, CDR2 YYDKDF (reference sequence). This CDR3 spans 12 amino acids. The CDR3 sequence: CATSIFNNEQFF. DNA of the CDR3: TGTGCCACCAGCATATTCAACAATGAGCAGTTCTTC.

This clonotype was recorded at least ten times. This sequence joins TRBV12-3 or TRBV12-4 and TRBJ1-1, with 8 bases aligning to TRBD1. V was pared by 8 bases and J by 0 bases, with 8 bases of the junction left unmatched. This CDR3 comprises 15 residues. The DNA for the CDR3 is TGTGCCAGCGTTTCCACAGGGGGTATGAACACTGAAGCTTTCTTT. It yields the protein CASVSTGGMNTEAFF.

This clonotype was recorded many times. V usage is TRBV7-3 and J usage is TRBJ1-1; tentative D call: TRBD1 (5 bases). Trimming stripped 6 bases from V and 0 bases from J, with 8 bases between. Per germline, CDR1 SGHTA and CDR2 FQGTGA. The CDR3 has 13 amino acids. CDR3 in amino acids: CASRKGVNTEAFF. CDR3 in DNA: TGTGCCAGCAGAAAAGGGGTGAACACTGAAGCTTTCTTT. Variable domain in full (rest from reference TRBV7-3 and TRBJ1-1): GAGVSQTPSNKVTEKGKYVELRCDPISGHTALYWYRQSLGQGPEFLIYFQGTGAADDSGLPNDRFFAVRPEGSVSTLKIQRTERGDSAVYLCASRKGVNTEAFFGQGTRLTVV.

This clonotype has just a few counts. The chain combines TRBV5-6 with TRBJ2-4, with D possibly TRBD2 on 5 matching bases. V lost 0 bases and J lost 5, with 9 bases in between. Germline CDR1 and CDR2: SGHDT and YYEEEE. The CDR3 runs to 14 residues. In DNA form, the CDR3 reads TGTGCCAGCAGCTTGGAGTTGAGGGAAAACATTCAGTACTTC. Its protein product is CASSLELRENIQYF.

Ten or more counts support this clonotype. The J gene is TRBJ2-1, the V gene TRBV12-3 or TRBV12-4, with 12 bases identical to TRBD2. With 5 bases clipped from V and 12 bases from J, the junction kept 14 bases outside the gene matches. The CDR3 extends over 16 amino acids. CDR3 nucleotides: TGTGCCAGCAGTAAGCAGACTAGCGGGAGTGGTAGAGTGCAGTTCTTC. This encodes CASSKQTSGSGRVQFF.

This clonotype showed up many times. The chain uses TRBV5-1 and TRBJ1-4; D is possibly TRBD1 (5 bases). Germline V gene data show CDR1 as SGHRS and CDR2 as YFSETQ. The CDR3 runs to 14 residues. Trimming shortened V by 3 bases and J by 4 bases, and 10 bases separated the two germline ends. For the CDR3, the DNA is TGCGCCAGCAGCTCGGACACCTATAATGAAAAACTGTTTTTT. The encoded protein is CASSSDTYNEKLFF.